Below, 19 T cell receptor beta chains from the same sample are listed, as sequenced in a study of blood T cells in healthy people across ages. Primed by a sample-barcoded 5' primer and a J-beta primer mix, a second PCR proceeded for about 6 to 12 cycles. TCRdb reanalysed the 5' RACE reads using MiXCR and keeps one entry per CDR3 protein. The data contain approximately 940,000 distinct CDR3 sequences, around 48% of them singletons. Sample: blood. Every receptor here comes from a man aged 25 to 40 in good health.

The chain employs TRBV27 and TRBJ2-3; a possible D gene is TRBD2 (6 bases). Trimming cost V 6 bases and J 8 bases, with 18 bases left between them. The length of the CDR3 is 14 residues. CDR1 is MNHEY and CDR2 is SMNVEV in the germline V gene (reference sequence). This CDR3 reads CASSPVGSSSTQYF. CDR3 DNA sequence: TGTGCCAGCAGCCCAGTCGGGAGCTCGTCTACGCAGTATTTT.

Only a few counts were recorded for this clonotype. V usage is TRBV5-1 and J usage is TRBJ2-2; D is unclear. CDR1 and CDR2 from the germline V gene are SGHRS and YFSETQ. V was cut by 6 bases and J by 2 bases, with 14 bases left in between. The CDR3 runs to 15 residues. The CDR3 loop reads CASTWTDANTGELFF. Written as DNA, the CDR3 is TGCGCCAGCACTTGGACGGATGCAAACACCGGGGAGCTGTTTTTT.

This chain uses TRBV3-1 with TRBJ2-3, with D possibly matching TRBD2 (6 bases). The CDR3 has 14 residues. Germline CDR1 and CDR2: LGHDT and YNNKEL (reference sequence). V was pared by 1 base and J by 4 bases, with 9 bases between. CDR3 sequence (DNA): TGTGCCAGCAGCCAAGCGGGGGAGTCAGATACGCAGTATTTT. Residues: CASSQAGESDTQYF.

The J gene is TRBJ1-1, the V gene TRBV4-1; D unclear. Germline V CDR1 and CDR2: MGHRA, YSYEKL. This CDR3 has 15 amino acids. V shed 4 bases and J shed 0 bases, with 12 bases lying between them. This CDR3 is CASSRTDGMNTEAFF. In nucleotides, the CDR3 is TGCGCCAGCAGCCGGACGGACGGAATGAACACTGAAGCTTTCTTT.

This clonotype has a count of ten or more. This chain links TRBV3-1 with TRBJ2-3; no definite D call. Deletions cut 4 bases from V and 8 bases from J, with 13 bases between. CDR1 and CDR2 from the germline V gene are LGHDT and YNNKEL (reference sequence). This CDR3 has 13 amino acids. The CDR3 region is CASSPPVVATQYF. CDR3 nucleotide sequence: TGTGCCAGCAGCCCGCCTGTAGTTGCTACGCAGTATTTT.

V usage is TRBV12-5 and J usage is TRBJ1-2; the match to TRBD1 covers 8 bases. The CDR3 is 16 residues long. V dropped 4 bases and J dropped 1; count of bases not matched to a gene: 8. Germline CDR1 LGHNT, CDR2 FRNRAP. The DNA for the CDR3 is TGTGCTAGTGGTTCCCCGGGACAGGACGGTAACTATGGCTACACCTTC. This translates into CASGSPGQDGNYGYTF.

The sample holds a few counts of this clonotype. The V and J genes are TRBV20-1 and TRBJ2-1; the D gene is possibly TRBD2 (6 bases). This CDR3 is built from 15 residues. Germline V gene sequence: CDR1 DFQATT, CDR2 SNEGSKA (reference sequence). The germline V and J ends were trimmed by 0 bases and 3 bases, with 12 bases remaining between them. CDR3 protein: CSARDPLRGYNEQFF. CDR3 bases: TGCAGTGCTAGAGATCCGTTGCGGGGCTACAATGAGCAGTTCTTC.

There are a few counts of this clonotype. V usage is TRBV10-1 and J usage is TRBJ2-1; D gene unclear. Germline-derived CDR1 and CDR2 are WNHNN and SYGVQD (reference sequence). The CDR3 runs to 15 residues. V lost 4 bases and J 4 bases, leaving 14 bases between the germline ends. The CDR3 region is CASSAALWAYNEQFF. CDR3 coding DNA: TGCGCCAGCAGTGCGGCACTCTGGGCTTACAATGAGCAGTTCTTC.

This sequence joins TRBV24-1 and TRBJ1-2, with D possibly TRBD1 on 6 matching bases. The CDR3 covers 14 residues. Trimming stripped 4 bases from V and 4 bases from J, with 12 bases between. Germline CDR1 and CDR2: KGHDR and SFDVKD. This CDR3 is CATSDPGQIYGYTF. In DNA form, the CDR3 reads TGTGCCACCAGTGACCCCGGACAGATCTATGGCTACACCTTC.

The rearrangement links TRBV6-5 to TRBJ1-4; a weak D match, TRBD1 (5 bases). The CDR3 contains 14 residues. CDR1 MNHEY and CDR2 SVGAGI come from the germline V gene. V gave up 2 bases and J gave up 8 bases, with 12 bases separating them. The CDR3 DNA reads as TGTGCCAGCAGTTACCTGGGGCTTCGGGAAAAACTGTTTTTT. Its translation: CASSYLGLREKLFF.

The V and J genes are TRBV18 and TRBJ2-1, with TRBD1 identical over 9 bases. V gave up 4 bases and J gave up 8 bases; unmatched junction bases: 6. Germline CDR1 is KGHSH and CDR2 is LQKENI. The CDR3 runs to 14 residues. CDR3 nucleotide sequence: TGTGCCAGCTCACGAAGACAGGGGGGGGATGAGCAGTTCTTC. Translation: CASSRRQGGDEQFF.

The gene calls are TRBV12-3 or TRBV12-4 and TRBJ2-1; unclear D gene. The length of the CDR3 is 13 residues. V gave up 6 bases and J gave up 9 bases, with 15 bases separating them. In DNA, the CDR3 is TGTGCCAGCAGCCCCCAGGTTGGCGGTGAGCAGTTCTTC. Its protein is CASSPQVGGEQFF.

This clonotype was counted between two and nine times. The chain links TRBV10-3 to TRBJ2-3; 8 nucleotides line up with TRBD2. From germline, CDR1 is ENHRY and CDR2 SYGVKD. V lost 0 bases to trimming and J lost 6 bases; unmatched junction nucleotides: 5. The CDR3 is 15 amino acids. CDR3 DNA: TGTGCCATCAGTGAGTCGATACTAGCGGAGGATACGCAGTATTTT. This encodes CAISESILAEDTQYF.

This clonotype was found once. This rearrangement joins TRBV15 to TRBJ2-3, with 9 positions matching TRBD2. The CDR3 spans 16 residues. The V segment lost 0 bases and the J segment 4 bases; nucleotides outside the gene matches: 5. Germline CDR1 LNHNV, CDR2 YYDKDF (reference sequence). In DNA, the CDR3 is TGTGCCACCAGCAGAGATAGCGGGGGATTGGCAGATACGCAGTATTTT. Amino acid sequence: CATSRDSGGLADTQYF.

This clonotype was recorded a few times. The CDR3 coding sequence is TGTGCCAGCAGGACGACTAGCGGGGATTACAATGAGCAGTTCTTC. This codes for CASRTTSGDYNEQFF. This chain uses TRBV6-5 with TRBJ2-1; TRBD2 agrees at 11 bases. This CDR3 region has 15 residues. Trimming removed 6 bases from V and 4 bases from J; junction bases left unmatched: 5. Germline V lookup: CDR1 MNHEY, CDR2 SVGAGI.

The chain couples TRBV28 to TRBJ2-1; 10 bases line up with TRBD1. V lost 5 bases, J lost 8 bases, and 6 bases stayed unmatched. The CDR3 is 14 residues long. Germline V CDR1 and CDR2: MDHEN, SYDVKM. The CDR3 nucleotides are TGTGCCAGCAGTCCCGGGACAGGGGAACATGAGCAGTTCTTC. This sequence encodes CASSPGTGEHEQFF.

This sequence joins TRBV4-2 and TRBJ2-6, with D hard to call. CDR1 and CDR2 (germline): LGHNA, YNFKEQ. The CDR3 spans 17 residues. Trimming left V 1 base short and J 0 bases short, with 10 bases between. Written as DNA, the CDR3 is TGTGCCAGCAGCCAAGTAGGTCTCCTCTCTGGGGCCAACGTCCTGACTTTC. It yields the protein CASSQVGLLSGANVLTF.

V usage is TRBV20-1 and J usage is TRBJ2-2; possible D gene TRBD1, 6 bases. V dropped 8 bases and J dropped 0 bases, with 13 bases sitting between them. CDR3 length: 14 amino acids. Germline CDR1 DFQATT, CDR2 SNEGSKA (reference sequence). The CDR3 bases are TGCAGTCTCCAGGGGAACGCGAACACCGGGGAGCTGTTTTTT. Residues: CSLQGNANTGELFF.

V gene TRBV3-1 combines with J gene TRBJ1-1; tentatively, D is TRBD1 (5 bases). The CDR3 is 13 residues long. Trimming stripped 1 base from V and 7 bases from J, with 10 bases between. Germline loops: CDR1 LGHDT, CDR2 YNNKEL (reference sequence). CDR3 sequence reads: CASSQAGRLEAFF. The CDR3 DNA is TGTGCCAGCAGCCAAGCAGGGCGTCTTGAAGCTTTCTTT.